This T cell receptor beta chain was profiled in a study of blood T cell repertoires in COVID-19. Study details: The samples span acute and convalescent COVID-19 from the United States, Italy and Spain.

Membership in each cohort depended on participant-reported clinical history. The V gene's germline CDR1 is SNHLY and CDR2 FYNNEI. V was clipped by 6 bases and J by 3 bases; unmatched bases: 4. This CDR3 comprises 13 residues. Method: immunoSEQ multiplex PCR; TCRdb's copy keeps in-frame clones and lacks some. The sample lists 250,000 to 400,000 clones; more than 70% were seen once. The receptor comes from a woman aged 25 to 39 who had recovered from COVID-19. Sequencing input: PBMCs or T cells enriched from blood (not recorded which). V usage is TRBV2 and J usage is TRBJ1-1; 7 positions agree with TRBD1. The CDR3 protein is CASRTGQDTEAFF. Written as DNA, the CDR3 is TGTGCCAGCAGGACAGGGCAGGACACTGAAGCTTTCTTT.